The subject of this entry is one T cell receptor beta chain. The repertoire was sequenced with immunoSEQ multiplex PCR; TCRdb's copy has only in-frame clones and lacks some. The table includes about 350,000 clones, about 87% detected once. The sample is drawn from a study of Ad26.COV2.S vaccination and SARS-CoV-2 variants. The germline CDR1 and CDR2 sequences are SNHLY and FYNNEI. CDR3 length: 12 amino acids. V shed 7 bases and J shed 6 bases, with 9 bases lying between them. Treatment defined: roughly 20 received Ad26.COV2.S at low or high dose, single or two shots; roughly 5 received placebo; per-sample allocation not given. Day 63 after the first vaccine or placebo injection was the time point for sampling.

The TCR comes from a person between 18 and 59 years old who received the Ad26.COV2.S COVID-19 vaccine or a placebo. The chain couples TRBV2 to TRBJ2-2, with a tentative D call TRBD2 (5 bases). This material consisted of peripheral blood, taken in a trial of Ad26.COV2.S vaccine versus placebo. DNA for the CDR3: TGTGCCAGCACCGGCGGGTCCGGGGAGCTGTTTTTT. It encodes CASTGGSGELFF.